The 12 T cell receptor beta chains below come from one sample, sequenced in a study of CD8 T cells in ankylosing spondylitis. Via MiXCR, TCRdb re-called the 5' RACE reads, giving one row per CDR3 protein. The table lists hundreds of thousands of distinct CDR3 sequences, around 20% of them singletons, with roughly 4% in the top ten. Input material: blood, either unsorted or a sorted T cell fraction (not recorded which). Receptors were obtained from a female donor with ankylosing spondylitis or in good health (not recorded which).

The rearrangement links TRBV20-1 to TRBJ2-5; no definite D call. The CDR3 extends over 13 amino acids. V lost 5 bases, J lost 5 bases, and 15 bases lay in between. Germline V lookup: CDR1 DFQATT, CDR2 SNEGSKA (reference sequence). The CDR3 DNA sequence: TGCAGTGCTCCAGGATACCCTCGTGAGACCCAGTACTTC. As protein: CSAPGYPRETQYF.

The gene calls are TRBV11-2 and TRBJ2-3; D might be TRBD2 (5 bases). Between the trimmed V and J ends, which lost 7 bases and 4 bases, there was a span of 15 bases. Looked up from germline, CDR1 is SGHAT and CDR2 is FQNNGV. There are 14 residues in the CDR3. The CDR3 protein is CASIPGGWADTQYF. As DNA, the CDR3 is TGTGCCAGCATCCCCGGCGGGTGGGCAGATACGCAGTATTTT.

This clonotype was counted a few times. The chain joins TRBV20-1 to TRBJ2-1, with TRBD2 matching over 15 bases. V shed 6 bases and J 8 bases; nucleotides not matched to a gene: 8. Germline loops: CDR1 DFQATT, CDR2 SNEGSKA (reference sequence). CDR3 length: 15 amino acids. CDR3: CSAPGLAGGPDEQFF. In DNA form, the CDR3 reads TGCAGTGCCCCTGGACTAGCGGGAGGGCCGGATGAGCAGTTCTTC.

This clonotype was counted at least ten times. V is TRBV10-3 and J is TRBJ1-5; D is unclear. The germline CDR1 and CDR2 sequences are ENHRY and SYGVKD. The CDR3 contains 14 residues. Trimming left V 0 bases short and J 6 bases short, with 9 bases between. The CDR3 is CAISESRAAQPQHF. In DNA, the CDR3 is TGTGCCATCAGTGAGTCGAGGGCAGCTCAGCCCCAGCATTTT.

The chain recombines TRBV20-1 with TRBJ2-7; D remains ambiguous. The CDR3 spans 14 residues. Trimming pared 6 bases from V and 0 bases from J, leaving 15 bases between. The germline gives CDR1 DFQATT, CDR2 SNEGSKA (reference sequence). The CDR3 sequence: CSATLDAISYEQYF. The CDR3 coding sequence is TGCAGTGCAACCCTAGACGCAATCTCCTACGAGCAGTACTTC.

V gene TRBV4-3 combines with J gene TRBJ2-1; no definite D call. Looked up from germline, CDR1 is LGHNA and CDR2 is YSLEER. Trimming took off 0 bases at V and 10 bases at J, with 10 bases between the two ends. The CDR3 spans 13 residues. This CDR3 is CASSQESRVEQFF. In DNA, the CDR3 is TGCGCCAGCAGCCAAGAAAGTAGAGTGGAGCAGTTCTTC.

This chain joins TRBV6-1 and TRBJ2-3; 7 bases match TRBD2. Trimming at V came to 8 bases and at J to 2 bases, leaving 7 bases not matched to a gene. Germline CDR1 and CDR2: MNHNS and SASEGT. The CDR3 is 14 amino acids. The CDR3 DNA sequence: TGTGCCAGCCTCCGGGAGGCGGTCACAGATACGCAGTATTTT. This codes for CASLREAVTDTQYF.

This clonotype was seen only a few times. The rearrangement uses TRBV9 and TRBJ2-2; D is uncertain. V was clipped by 4 bases and J by 7 bases, with 11 bases between them. CDR3 length: 13 amino acids. Germline V gene data show CDR1 as SGDLS and CDR2 as YYNGEE. The CDR3 DNA sequence: TGTGCCAGCAGCCCACTGACTGGCGGGGAGCTGTTTTTT. As protein: CASSPLTGGELFF.

This clonotype has more than one count but fewer than ten. J is TRBJ2-3 and V is TRBV7-2; D might be TRBD2 (6 bases). V was cut by 5 bases and J by 4 bases, with 13 bases left in between. The CDR3 extends over 14 amino acids. Germline V gene sequence: CDR1 SGHTA, CDR2 FQGNSA. In DNA, the CDR3 is TGTGCCAGCAGCCCTCGACTAGTAGCAGATACGCAGTATTTT. Amino acids: CASSPRLVADTQYF. The full variable domain, completed using reference TRBV7-2 and TRBJ2-3, is GAGVSQSPSNKVTEKGKDVELRCDPISGHTALYWYRQSLGQGLEFLIYFQGNSAPDKSGLPSDRFSAERTGGSVSTLTIQRTQQEDSAVYLCASSPRLVADTQYFGPGTRLTVL.

The rearrangement links TRBV5-6 to TRBJ2-5, with TRBD1 as a possible D gene (6 bases). This CDR3 comprises 19 residues. Germline lookup yields CDR1 SGHDT and CDR2 YYEEEE. Trimming shortened V by 0 bases and J by 3 bases, and 24 bases separated the two germline ends. CDR3: CASSLAMGRGEGLKETQYF. The CDR3 DNA is TGTGCCAGCAGCTTGGCCATGGGCAGGGGAGAAGGGCTGAAAGAGACCCAGTACTTC.

This clonotype came up many times. The rearrangement links TRBV9 to TRBJ1-1; D is uncertain. The CDR3 has 14 residues. Between the trimmed V and J ends, which lost 0 bases and 0 bases, there was a span of 6 bases. Germline CDR1 reads SGDLS; CDR2 reads YYNGEE. CDR3 nucleotide sequence: TGTGCCAGCAGCGTAGTTCCGGTGAACACTGAAGCTTTCTTT. It translates to CASSVVPVNTEAFF.

The chain carries TRBV5-1 and TRBJ2-1; 13 nucleotides match TRBD2. The CDR3 covers 15 residues. Germline assignment: CDR1 SGHRS and CDR2 YFSETQ. V trimming: 3 bases; J trimming: 9 bases; junction bases outside the gene matches: 6. The CDR3 spells CASSSTSGRFTEQFF. The CDR3 bases are TGCGCCAGCAGCTCGACTAGCGGGAGGTTTACTGAGCAGTTCTTC.